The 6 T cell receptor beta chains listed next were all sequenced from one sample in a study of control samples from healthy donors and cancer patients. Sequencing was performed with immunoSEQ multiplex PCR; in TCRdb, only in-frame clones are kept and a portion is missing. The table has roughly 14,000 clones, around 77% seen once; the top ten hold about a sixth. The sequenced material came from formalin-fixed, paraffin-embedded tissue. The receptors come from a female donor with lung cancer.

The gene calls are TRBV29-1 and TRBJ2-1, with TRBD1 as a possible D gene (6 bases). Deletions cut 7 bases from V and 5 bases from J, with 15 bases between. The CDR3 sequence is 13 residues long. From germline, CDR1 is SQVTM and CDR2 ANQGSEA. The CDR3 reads CSALGQSNNEQFF. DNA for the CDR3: TGCAGCGCCCTAGGACAGTCTAACAATGAGCAGTTCTTC.

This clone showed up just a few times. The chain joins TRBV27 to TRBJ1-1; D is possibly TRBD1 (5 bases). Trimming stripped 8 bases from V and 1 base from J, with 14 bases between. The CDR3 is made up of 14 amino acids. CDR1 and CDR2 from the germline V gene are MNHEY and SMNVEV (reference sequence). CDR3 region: CASGGGGRNTEAFF. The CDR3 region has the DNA TGTGCCAGCGGGGGGGGAGGGAGGAACACTGAAGCTTTCTTT.

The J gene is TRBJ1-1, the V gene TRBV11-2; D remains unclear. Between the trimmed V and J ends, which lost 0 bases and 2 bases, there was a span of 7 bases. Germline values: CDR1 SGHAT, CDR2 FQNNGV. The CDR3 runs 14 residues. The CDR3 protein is CASSLEGGNTEAFF. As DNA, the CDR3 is TGTGCCAGCAGCTTAGAGGGTGGAAACACTGAAGCTTTCTTT.

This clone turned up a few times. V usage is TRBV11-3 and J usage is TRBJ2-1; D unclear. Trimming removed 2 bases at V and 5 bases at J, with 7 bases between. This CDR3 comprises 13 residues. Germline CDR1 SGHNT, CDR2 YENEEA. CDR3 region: CASSLTVDNEQFF. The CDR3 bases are TGTGCCAGCAGCTTAACTGTCGACAATGAGCAGTTCTTC.

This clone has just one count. CDR3 DNA sequence: TGTGCCAGCAGCTTACGGTCCGGGTATGGCACTGAAGCTTTCTTT. Translating it yields CASSLRSGYGTEAFF. V and J are TRBV7-8 and TRBJ1-1; D unresolved. Trimming shortened V by 2 bases and J by 4 bases, and 14 bases separated the two germline ends. CDR3 size: 15 residues. Germline V gene lookup returns CDR1 SGHVS and CDR2 FQNEAQ.

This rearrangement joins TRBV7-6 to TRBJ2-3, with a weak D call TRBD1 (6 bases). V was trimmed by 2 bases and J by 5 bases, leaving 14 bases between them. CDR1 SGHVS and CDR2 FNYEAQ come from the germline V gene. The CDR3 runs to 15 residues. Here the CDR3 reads CASSLISGVEDTQYF. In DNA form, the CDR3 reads TGTGCCAGCAGCTTAATATCAGGGGTCGAAGATACGCAGTATTTT.